Listed below are T cell receptor beta chains from one sample, sequenced in a study of T cell responses to AZD1222 COVID-19 vaccine. The assay was immunoSEQ multiplex PCR, and TCRdb's table has in-frame clones only and misses some. The repertoire has some 120,000 clones, around 90% of them found once; the top ten carry roughly 1.6%. The sample consisted of peripheral blood, taken on day 0 of AZD1222 vaccination. All receptors come from an adult in good health. Both conserved end residues are part of each CDR3. D genes are given only for firm matches. Part of the rows lack a size; the others show once, few, many or a class for expanded clones.

size: NA; V: TRBV15; J: TRBJ1-6; D: NA; DNA: TGTGCCACCAGCAGAGATCAAATCCTTCAACATAATTCACCCCTCCACTTT; CDR3: CATSRDQILQHNSPLHF
size: NA; V: TRBV5-6; J: TRBJ2-5; D: NA; DNA: TGTGCCAGCAGCTTCACAGGGTACCAAGAGACCCAGTACTTC; CDR3: CASSFTGYQETQYF
size: NA; V: TRBV9; J: TRBJ2-5; D: NA; DNA: TGTGCCAGCAGCGTAGTTGGGGGTCAAGAGACCCAGTACTTC; CDR3: CASSVVGGQETQYF
size: NA; V: TRBV28; J: TRBJ2-1; D: TRBD2; DNA: TGTGCCAGCAGTTTACTAGCGGGAGACTCCAACAATGAGCAGTTCTTC; CDR3: CASSLLAGDSNNEQFF
size: few; V: TRBV28; J: TRBJ1-5; D: NA; DNA: TGTGCCAGCAGTTCCTCTCAGGGTAGGCAGCCCCAGCATTTT; CDR3: CASSSSQGRQPQHF
size: few; V: TRBV9; J: TRBJ1-1; D: TRBD1; DNA: TGTGCCAGCAATGGTGGGACAGGGGAGTACACTGAAGCTTTCTTT; CDR3: CASNGGTGEYTEAFF
size: NA; V: TRBV29-1; J: TRBJ2-1; D: TRBD2; DNA: TGCAGCGTGGGACTAGCGGAAGGTTCCTCCTACAATGAGCAGTTCTTC; CDR3: CSVGLAEGSSYNEQFF
size: NA; V: TRBV5-4; J: TRBJ2-7; D: TRBD1; DNA: TGTGCCAGCAGCTTGGGGGACAGATCCTACGAGCAGTACTTC; CDR3: CASSLGDRSYEQYF
size: NA; V: TRBV19; J: TRBJ2-5; D: NA; DNA: TGTGCCAGTAAGGGATTCGAGACCCAGTACTTC; CDR3: CASKGFETQYF
size: NA; V: TRBV6-5; J: TRBJ1-1; D: TRBD1; DNA: TGTGCCAGCAGATCACCGGGACAGGGGAGCACTGAAGCTTTCTTT; CDR3: CASRSPGQGSTEAFF
size: NA; V: TRBV6-2/TRBV6-3; J: TRBJ1-1; D: NA; DNA: TGTGCCAGCAGTTACAACGGGGCCCTGAACACTGAAGCTTTCTTT; CDR3: CASSYNGALNTEAFF
size: NA; V: TRBV21-1; J: TRBJ1-6; D: NA; DNA: TGTGCCAGCAGCAAAAGACAGGGCAATTCACCCCTCCACTTT; CDR3: CASSKRQGNSPLHF
size: NA; V: TRBV2; J: TRBJ1-2; D: TRBD1; DNA: TGTGCCAGCAGAACGGGACAGGGTGGGCATGGCTACACCTTC; CDR3: CASRTGQGGHGYTF
size: once; V: TRBV20-1; J: TRBJ2-3; D: NA; DNA: TGCAGTGCACCCGGCACAGATACGCAGTATTTT; CDR3: CSAPGTDTQYF
size: NA; V: TRBV19; J: TRBJ2-7; D: NA; DNA: TGTGCCAGTTCTCCTTGGGACCGAGCTCCCTACGAGCAGTACTTC; CDR3: CASSPWDRAPYEQYF
size: few; V: TRBV5-1; J: TRBJ2-7; D: NA; DNA: TGCGCCAGCAGCCCGGGACTGTCCCCTAGCCGTTCCTACGAGCAGTACTTC; CDR3: CASSPGLSPSRSYEQYF
size: NA; V: TRBV19; J: TRBJ1-1; D: NA; DNA: TGTGCCAGTAGTATAGGGGAGGTGTCCGTTACTGAAGCTTTCTTT; CDR3: CASSIGEVSVTEAFF
size: NA; V: TRBV6-2/TRBV6-3; J: TRBJ1-5; D: TRBD1; DNA: TGTGCCAGCAGTTGGGACAGGGATAATCAGCCCCAGCATTTT; CDR3: CASSWDRDNQPQHF
size: NA; V: TRBV10-3; J: TRBJ2-1; D: TRBD2; DNA: TGTGCCATCAGCACCGGGAGGGCCGATGAGCAGTTCTTC; CDR3: CAISTGRADEQFF
size: NA; V: TRBV11-2; J: TRBJ1-3; D: TRBD1; DNA: TGTGCCAGCAGTTACGGGACAGGGGGAAACACCATATATTTT; CDR3: CASSYGTGGNTIYF
size: NA; V: TRBV10-3; J: TRBJ2-2; D: NA; DNA: TGTGCCATCAGTCGGTATGACCAGACCGGGGAGCTGTTTTTT; CDR3: CAISRYDQTGELFF
size: NA; V: TRBV11-3; J: TRBJ2-1; D: NA; DNA: TGTGCCAGCAGCTTAGGTGGAAGCTCCTACAATGAGCAGTTCTTC; CDR3: CASSLGGSSYNEQFF
size: few; V: TRBV11-3; J: TRBJ2-5; D: NA; DNA: TGTGCCAGCAGCTTGTCCTTTGTGGGTCCGCAAGAGACCCAGTACTTC; CDR3: CASSLSFVGPQETQYF
size: NA; V: TRBV29-1; J: TRBJ1-2; D: TRBD1; DNA: TGCAGCGTTGAAGTAGGGACAGGGTTTGGCTACACCTTC; CDR3: CSVEVGTGFGYTF
size: NA; V: TRBV9; J: TRBJ1-5; D: TRBD1; DNA: TGTGCCAGCAGCGGACAGGGTTTTCTTCAGCCCCAGCATTTT; CDR3: CASSGQGFLQPQHF
size: once; V: TRBV2; J: TRBJ1-2; D: NA; DNA: TGTGCCAGCCCTAGGGATAGCAACTATGGCTACACCTTC; CDR3: CASPRDSNYGYTF